Each of the 32 T cell receptor beta chains below was sequenced from the same sample in a study of patients and donors after allogeneic stem cell transplantation. TCRdb analysed the RT-PCR reads with MiXCR anew, one entry per CDR3 protein. This sample has about 1,500 distinct CDR3 sequences; around 26% occur once, and the top ten carry about 39%. The sample comprised blood, either unsorted or a sorted T cell fraction (not recorded which). These receptors were obtained from a human donor who was either an allogeneic HSCT recipient or a stem cell or donor lymphocyte infusion donor (not recorded which). It is not recorded whose cells these are; they may come from a transplant donor.

This clonotype occurred a few times. The genes are TRBV5-6 and TRBJ2-1; no clear D gene. CDR3 length: 13 amino acids. The V end lost 0 bases, the J end lost 4 bases, and 5 bases lay between the germline ends. The V gene's germline CDR1 is SGHDT and CDR2 YYEEEE. The CDR3 here is CASSLDIYNEQFF. The CDR3 DNA is TGTGCCAGCAGCTTGGACATTTACAATGAGCAGTTCTTC. Full variable domain (outside the CDR3, taken from reference TRBV5-6 and TRBJ2-1): DAGVTQSPTHLIKTRGQQVTLRCSPKSGHDTVSWYQQALGQGPQFIFQYYEEEERQRGNFPDRFSGHQFPNYSSELNVNALLLGDSALYLCASSLDIYNEQFFGPGTRLTVL.

The chain combines TRBV12-3 or TRBV12-4 with TRBJ1-2, with D possibly TRBD1 on 6 matching bases. This CDR3 is 14 amino acids long. The V end lost 3 bases, the J end lost 8 bases, and 16 bases lay between the germline ends. CDR3 DNA sequence: TGTGCCAGCAGTTTCGGACAGCGGAGTCGGGGCTACACCTTC. Translated, it gives CASSFGQRSRGYTF.

This clonotype rates as large. V usage is TRBV7-8 and J usage is TRBJ2-3; D tentatively reads TRBD1 or TRBD2 (5 bases each). Germline V CDR1 and CDR2: SGHVS, FQNEAQ. The length of the CDR3 is 14 residues. Trimming left V 8 bases short and J 3 bases short, with 15 bases between. The CDR3 region has the DNA TGTGCCAGCGGAAAGGGGAGCATAACAGATACGCAGTATTTT. Translated, it gives CASGKGSITDTQYF.

The chain couples TRBV16 to TRBJ1-2; no firm D call. Germline V gene lookup returns CDR1 KGHSY and CDR2 FQNENV. The ends were cut back, 0 bases at V and 6 bases at J, with 5 bases in the middle. The CDR3 consists of 12 residues. The CDR3 region is CASSQSTDGYTF. The CDR3, as DNA: TGTGCCAGCAGCCAATCGACCGATGGCTACACCTTC.

The V gene is TRBV5-1, the J gene TRBJ1-1; D is unresolved. Trimming pared 4 bases from V and 1 base from J, leaving 11 bases between. The CDR3 length is 14 residues. The germline CDR1 and CDR2 sequences are SGHRS and YFSETQ. The DNA of the CDR3 is TGCGCCAGCAGCCGGACGCAAACGAACACTGAAGCTTTCTTT. Protein sequence: CASSRTQTNTEAFF.

The CDR3 DNA reads as TGCGCCAGCAGCTTGTTTGTCAATGAGCAGTTCTTC. Encoded protein: CASSLFVNEQFF. The chain carries TRBV5-1 and TRBJ2-1, with D uncertain. V dropped 1 base and J dropped 6 bases, with 5 bases sitting between them. The CDR3 contains 12 residues. Germline CDR1 SGHRS, CDR2 YFSETQ.

J is TRBJ1-5 and V is TRBV7-2; perhaps TRBD1 as D (5 bases). V was cut by 5 bases and J by 7 bases, with 18 bases left in between. The CDR3 is made up of 15 amino acids. The germline gives CDR1 SGHTA, CDR2 FQGNSA. DNA of the CDR3: TGTGCCAGCAGCCCTGGGTTTGGGGGAGGACAGCCCCAGCATTTT. Residues: CASSPGFGGGQPQHF.

The chain joins TRBV7-9 to TRBJ2-1, with D perhaps TRBD1 (6 bases). The CDR3 extends over 13 amino acids. Trimming pared 4 bases from V and 4 bases from J, leaving 8 bases between. CDR1 and CDR2 from the germline V gene are SEHNR and FQNEAQ (reference sequence). CDR3 loop: CASSSTGYNEQFF. In DNA form, the CDR3 reads TGTGCCAGCAGCTCAACAGGGTACAATGAGCAGTTCTTC.

This chain joins TRBV29-1 and TRBJ1-2; 7 bases fit TRBD1. V trimming: 2 bases; J trimming: 8 bases; junction bases outside the gene matches: 14. Germline loops: CDR1 SQVTM, CDR2 ANQGSEA. CDR3 length: 15 amino acids. The CDR3 is CSVERGSDRVGGYTF. The CDR3, as DNA: TGCAGCGTTGAAAGGGGGTCCGACAGGGTTGGGGGCTACACCTTC.

This clonotype has a handful of counts. V gene TRBV15 combines with J gene TRBJ2-1; possibly TRBD2 for D (5 bases). The CDR3 is made up of 13 amino acids. Germline loops: CDR1 LNHNV, CDR2 YYDKDF (reference sequence). With 1 base removed from V and 6 bases from J, the gap between germline ends came to 7 bases. The CDR3 sequence is CATSRGRGNEQFF. The CDR3 region has the DNA TGTGCCACCAGCAGAGGACGGGGCAATGAGCAGTTCTTC. Full variable domain (remainder filled in from reference TRBV15 and TRBJ2-1): DAMVIQNPRYQVTQFGKPVTLSCSQTLNHNVMYWYQQKSSQAPKLLFHYYDKDFNNEADTPDNFQSRRPNTSFCFLDIRSPGLGDTAMYLCATSRGRGNEQFFGPGTRLTVL.

The CDR3 is CASSQGRGRGNEQFF. The CDR3 region has the DNA TGTGCCAGCAGCCAGGGCAGGGGAAGAGGGAATGAGCAGTTCTTC. The V gene is TRBV3-1, the J gene TRBJ2-1; possible D gene TRBD1, 6 bases. The CDR3 covers 15 residues. Germline V gene data show CDR1 as LGHDT and CDR2 as YNNKEL (reference sequence). Deletions cut 3 bases from V and 7 bases from J, with 16 bases between.

This clonotype has just a few counts. This chain links TRBV7-9 with TRBJ2-7; weak D call: TRBD1 (7 bases). V gave up 0 bases and J gave up 4 bases, with 10 bases separating them. The CDR3 covers 14 residues. Germline assignment: CDR1 SEHNR and CDR2 FQNEAQ (reference sequence). CDR3 bases: TGTGCCAGCAGCTTAGCGACAGGGACTTACGAGCAGTACTTC. Residues: CASSLATGTYEQYF. The variable domain in full, with the rest retrieved from reference TRBV7-9 and TRBJ2-7, is DTGVSQNPRHKITKRGQNVTFRCDPISEHNRLYWYRQTLGQGPEFLTYFQNEAQLEKSRLLSDRFSAERPKGSFSTLEIQRTEQGDSAMYLCASSLATGTYEQYFGPGTRLTVT.

This chain uses TRBV10-3 with TRBJ2-3; 7 bases align to TRBD1. V lost 8 bases to trimming and J lost 3 bases; unmatched junction nucleotides: 8. CDR3 length: 14 residues. CDR1 ENHRY and CDR2 SYGVKD come from the germline V gene. CDR3 coding DNA: TGTGCCATCGGGCAGACAGGGTTGACAGATACGCAGTATTTT. It codes for CAIGQTGLTDTQYF.

This clonotype appeared a single time. The chain links TRBV27 to TRBJ1-1; D unresolved. CDR1 MNHEY and CDR2 SMNVEV come from the germline V gene (reference sequence). Trimming shortened V by 0 bases and J by 2 bases, and 7 bases separated the two germline ends. The CDR3 is made up of 14 amino acids. CDR3 loop: CASSLSGSNTEAFF. DNA of the CDR3: TGTGCCAGCAGTTTATCGGGGAGTAACACTGAAGCTTTCTTT.

V usage is TRBV4-2 and J usage is TRBJ2-2; unclear D gene. This CDR3 has 13 residues. Germline values: CDR1 LGHNA, CDR2 YNFKEQ. V lost 4 bases and J 7 bases, leaving 10 bases between the germline ends. CDR3 sequence reads: CASSPDPYGELFF. Here the CDR3 DNA reads TGTGCCAGCAGCCCTGACCCGTACGGGGAGCTGTTTTTT.

The chain recombines TRBV7-2 with TRBJ1-5; D is possibly TRBD1 (5 bases). Germline CDR1 SGHTA, CDR2 FQGNSA. This CDR3 is 15 amino acids long. Trimming took 2 bases from V and 0 from J, leaving 8 bases between them. The CDR3 sequence is CASSLRGHSNQPQHF. DNA for the CDR3: TGTGCCAGCAGCTTAAGAGGACATAGCAATCAGCCCCAGCATTTT.

J is TRBJ2-6 and V is TRBV5-6; D is ambiguous. Germline CDR1 SGHDT, CDR2 YYEEEE. The CDR3 length is 13 residues. The V gene lost 5 bases and the J gene lost 2 bases, with 5 bases spanning the gap. CDR3 sequence reads: CASSLTGANVLTF. CDR3 sequence (DNA): TGTGCCAGCAGTTTGACTGGGGCCAACGTCCTGACTTTC.

This clonotype rates as large (0.1 to 1%). This chain joins TRBV6-2 or TRBV6-3 and TRBJ2-7; no firm D call. V was pared by 1 base and J by 3 bases, with 1 base between. The germline V gene has CDR1 MNHEY and CDR2 SVGEGT. This CDR3 is built from 11 residues. Here the CDR3 DNA reads TGTGCCAGCAGTTACTTCTACGAGCAGTACTTC. The encoded protein is CASSYFYEQYF.

Only a few counts were recorded for this clonotype. This chain uses TRBV11-2 with TRBJ2-3; no firm D call. Per germline, CDR1 SGHAT and CDR2 FQNNGV. The V end lost 3 bases, the J end lost 0 bases, and 10 bases lay between the germline ends. The length of the CDR3 is 15 residues. CDR3: CASSFAATSTDTQYF. In nucleotides, the CDR3 is TGTGCCAGCAGCTTTGCAGCGACTAGCACAGATACGCAGTATTTT.

The rearrangement uses TRBV7-3 and TRBJ2-5; the D gene is possibly TRBD2 (5 bases). The V gene lost 5 bases and the J gene lost 5 bases, with 12 bases spanning the gap. Germline CDR1 SGHTA, CDR2 FQGTGA. This CDR3 contains 13 residues. CDR3 in amino acids: CASSRGGSETQYF. CDR3 nucleotides: TGTGCCAGCAGCCGAGGCGGGTCGGAGACCCAGTACTTC.

This chain connects TRBV5-6 to TRBJ2-3; 8 bases are shared with TRBD1. The ends lost 5 bases at V and 4 bases at J; junction bases unmatched: 9. CDR1 and CDR2 (germline): SGHDT, YYEEEE. CDR3 length: 15 amino acids. The CDR3 DNA reads as TGTGCCAGCAGTAGACGGACAGGGTGGGCAGATACGCAGTATTTT. This codes for CASSRRTGWADTQYF.

In this sample, this clonotype is large. The chain joins TRBV11-2 to TRBJ2-1, with TRBD2 matching 10 bases. Looked up from germline, CDR1 is SGHAT and CDR2 is FQNNGV. The CDR3 totals 17 residues. Losses at the gene ends were 1 base for V and 3 bases for J; bases not matched to a gene: 6. The CDR3 DNA reads TGTGCCAGCAGCTTAGGTGGGGGGACTAGCGTCTACAATGAGCAGTTCTTC. The encoded protein is CASSLGGGTSVYNEQFF.

Concerning this clonotype itself: The germline gene is not matched at one end of the junction; a read error may be the cause. The chain has TRBV5-1 and TRBJ2-1; D perhaps matches TRBD1 (6 bases). Per germline, CDR1 SGHRS and CDR2 YFSETQ. The length of the CDR3 is 15 residues. For the CDR3, the DNA is TGCTCCAGCAGCCCCGGGCAGGGGAGCTACAATGAGCAGTTCTTC. Its translation is CSSSPGQGSYNEQFF.

To note about this clonotype: The junction does not match germline at one end; this may be a read error. The chain carries TRBV5-6 and TRBJ1-4; maybe TRBD1 (5 bases). CDR3 length: 14 residues. CDR1 SGHDT and CDR2 YYEEEE come from the germline V gene. The chain's CDR3 is CASSLWGTTEKLFF. The CDR3 bases are TGTGCCAGCAGCTTGTGGGGGACTACTGAAAAACTGTTTTTT. Combining the CDR3 with reference TRBV5-6 and TRBJ1-4 gives the whole variable domain DAGVTQSPTHLIKTRGQQVTLRCSPKSGHDTVSWYQQALGQGPQFIFQYYEEEERQRGNFPDRFSGHQFPNYSSELNVNALLLGDSALYLCASSLWGTTEKLFFGSGTQLSVL.

In its sample, this clonotype ranks as medium-sized (0.01 to 0.1%). This chain links TRBV5-6 with TRBJ2-7, with D uncertain. CDR1 and CDR2 from the germline V gene are SGHDT and YYEEEE. V dropped 3 bases and J dropped 6 bases, with 16 bases sitting between them. This CDR3 is built from 14 residues. The CDR3 DNA follows: TGTGCCAGCAGCTCGATTCGTTCTCTGGGCGAGCAGTACTTC. Amino acids: CASSSIRSLGEQYF.

The chain joins TRBV6-4 to TRBJ2-1; D is ambiguous. Germline V gives CDR1 MRHNA, CDR2 SNTAGT. This CDR3 spans 13 amino acids. V lost 3 bases and J 5 bases, leaving 8 bases between the germline ends. CDR3 nucleotide sequence: TGTGCCAGCAGTGAGGACCTCCACAATGAGCAGTTCTTC. Its protein product is CASSEDLHNEQFF.

The V call is TRBV6-2 or TRBV6-3, the J call TRBJ1-2, with 7 bases identical to TRBD1. V lost 10 bases and J lost 5; bases outside the gene matches: 7. The CDR3 is made up of 12 amino acids. Germline CDR1 reads MNHEY; CDR2 reads SVGEGT. CDR3 loop: CATRQGGYGYTF. The CDR3 coding sequence is TGTGCCACCCGACAGGGTGGTTATGGCTACACCTTC.

This sequence joins TRBV5-4 and TRBJ2-3; perhaps TRBD1 as D (6 bases). V lost 3 bases, J lost 4 bases, and 15 bases lay in between. The length of the CDR3 is 15 residues. Germline V lookup: CDR1 SGHNT, CDR2 YYREEE (reference sequence). The CDR3 bases are TGTGCCAGCAGCTCTACAGGGATTTGGGCAGATACGCAGTATTTT. Translated, it gives CASSSTGIWADTQYF. The full variable domain, in which reference TRBV5-4 and TRBJ2-3 provide the parts outside the CDR3, is ETGVTQSPTHLIKTRGQQVTLRCSSQSGHNTVSWYQQALGQGPQFIFQYYREEENGRGNFPPRFSGLQFPNYSSELNVNALELDDSALYLCASSSTGIWADTQYFGPGTRLTVL.

The chain combines TRBV5-1 with TRBJ2-7; D assignment may be TRBD1 or TRBD2 (5 bases each). CDR1 SGHRS and CDR2 YFSETQ come from the germline V gene. Between the trimmed V and J ends, which lost 5 bases and 2 bases, there was a span of 14 bases. The CDR3 has 14 residues. The CDR3, as DNA: TGCGCCAGCAGTCGAGCACAGGAGGCCTACGAGCAGTACTTC. Residues: CASSRAQEAYEQYF.

This clonotype has a handful of counts. The CDR3 loop is CASSLGTGWNEQFF. The CDR3, as DNA: TGTGCCAGCAGCTTAGGGACAGGGTGGAATGAGCAGTTCTTC. V gene TRBV7-2 combines with J gene TRBJ2-1, with 8 bases aligning to TRBD1. Losses at the gene ends were 1 base for V and 7 bases for J; bases not matched to a gene: 3. This CDR3 region has 14 residues. Germline V CDR1 and CDR2: SGHTA, FQGNSA.

This clonotype was counted a few times. This chain joins TRBV7-2 and TRBJ2-3, with D perhaps assigned TRBD1 or TRBD2 (6 bases each). From germline, CDR1 is SGHTA and CDR2 FQGNSA. Trimming removed 8 bases from V and 0 bases from J, with 12 bases in between. The CDR3 has 14 residues. CDR3 DNA sequence: TGTGCCAGCGCAGGGGCGGGAAGCACAGATACGCAGTATTTT. Protein: CASAGAGSTDTQYF.

This clonotype is judged large (0.1 to 1%). CDR3 DNA: TGTGCCAGCAGCCACAGGGAGGCACATGGCTACACCTTC. Amino acid sequence: CASSHREAHGYTF. V gene TRBV3-1 combines with J gene TRBJ1-2, with TRBD1 as a possible D gene (5 bases). V was cut by 3 bases and J by 6 bases, with 11 bases left in between. CDR1 LGHDT and CDR2 YNNKEL come from the germline V gene (reference sequence). The CDR3 is 13 amino acids.